What follows describes a single T cell receptor beta chain. The DNA is left out, because the CDR3 cannot be placed on it with certainty; the CDR3 is given as TCRdb lists it. Germline loops: CDR1 SQVTM, CDR2 ANQGSEA. Including both end residues, the CDR3 is 13 amino acids long. The data are from a study of blood T cells in healthy people across ages. PCR was performed a second time for about 6 to 12 cycles using a sample-barcoded 5' primer and a J-beta primer mix. TCRdb re-called the 5' RACE reads with MiXCR, one entry per CDR3 protein. The repertoire holds 1,800,000 or so distinct CDR3 sequences, with around 42% as singletons.

This chain joins TRBV29-1 and TRBJ1-2; TRBD1, as called in the table, went unchecked against the DNA. Sequencing used blood. This TCR came from a human donor in good health. The CDR3 is CSVGDTVNYGCTF.